Below are 27 T cell receptor beta chains sequenced from a single sample in a study of T cells in Graves' hyperthyroidism and ophthalmopathy. RNA transcripts yielded amplified TCR beta CDR3 regions. HTBI primers were the set used in a first-round RT-PCR of the TCR CDR3. TCRdb recomputed calls from the multiplex PCR reads with MiXCR, one row per CDR3 protein. The sample shows about 290,000 distinct CDR3 sequences, approximately 16% of them seen only once. Sequenced sample: blood. The receptors originated from a man aged 25-45 years with Graves' hyperthyroidism.

This clonotype was recorded many times. The J gene is TRBJ2-1, the V gene TRBV5-1; D is possibly TRBD2 (5 bases). The CDR3 has 14 amino acids. V lost 6 bases to trimming and J lost 3 bases, with 13 bases between them. CDR1 is SGHRS, CDR2 YFSETQ, per germline. The CDR3 is CASTESGNYNEQFF. The DNA of the CDR3 is TGCGCCAGCACGGAATCGGGAAACTACAATGAGCAGTTCTTC.

V and J are TRBV5-6 and TRBJ1-3, with D possibly TRBD1 on 6 matching bases. CDR1 and CDR2 from the germline V gene are SGHDT and YYEEEE. The V end lost 6 bases, the J end lost 2 bases, and 12 bases lay between the germline ends. This CDR3 has 14 residues. CDR3 DNA: TGTGCCAGCAACACAGGGAGGCCTGGAAACACCATATATTTT. Its protein is CASNTGRPGNTIYF. Together with reference TRBV5-6 and TRBJ1-3, the CDR3 gives the full variable domain: DAGVTQSPTHLIKTRGQQVTLRCSPKSGHDTVSWYQQALGQGPQFIFQYYEEEERQRGNFPDRFSGHQFPNYSSELNVNALLLGDSALYLCASNTGRPGNTIYFGEGSWLTVV.

The CDR3 sequence: CSALSSRELTQYF. The CDR3 DNA is TGCAGTGCTCTGTCTTCTAGGGAGTTGACGCAGTATTTT. This chain links TRBV20-1 with TRBJ2-3; TRBD2 is a possible D gene (5 bases). CDR3 size: 13 residues. CDR1 and CDR2 (germline): DFQATT, SNEGSKA (reference sequence). Trimming left V 5 bases short and J 9 bases short, with 18 bases between.

The CDR3 region has the DNA TGTGCCAGCTTCCGACGGTACGGTGATGGCTACACCTTC. Amino acid sequence: CASFRRYGDGYTF. The V and J genes are TRBV18 and TRBJ1-2; the D is unclear. Germline V gives CDR1 KGHSH, CDR2 LQKENI. The V end was cut by 7 bases, the J end by 6 bases, with 15 bases between. The CDR3 runs to 13 residues.

The chain recombines TRBV20-1 with TRBJ2-1, with 9 bases that match TRBD2. The CDR3 spans 13 residues. CDR1 and CDR2 (germline): DFQATT, SNEGSKA (reference sequence). J was trimmed by 7 bases and V by 2 bases; bases with no gene match: 3. CDR3 region: CSARNSGRNEQFF. CDR3 coding DNA: TGCAGTGCTAGAAATAGCGGGAGAAATGAGCAGTTCTTC.

This clonotype was found many times. V and J are TRBV7-2 and TRBJ2-5; D is uncertain. Between the trimmed V and J ends, which lost 3 bases and 0 bases, there was a span of 5 bases. CDR1 is SGHTA and CDR2 is FQGNSA in the germline V gene. The CDR3 is made up of 13 amino acids. CDR3 nucleotide sequence: TGTGCCAGCAGCTTGAATAACCAAGAGACCCAGTACTTC. Its translation: CASSLNNQETQYF. Based on the CDR3 plus reference TRBV7-2 and TRBJ2-5, the full variable domain is GAGVSQSPSNKVTEKGKDVELRCDPISGHTALYWYRQSLGQGLEFLIYFQGNSAPDKSGLPSDRFSAERTGGSVSTLTIQRTQQEDSAVYLCASSLNNQETQYFGPGTRLLVL.

This clonotype turned up a few times. This sequence joins TRBV20-1 and TRBJ2-1; D perhaps matches TRBD2 (5 bases). V was clipped by 0 bases and J by 8 bases, with 17 bases between them. The CDR3 spans 15 residues. Germline assignment: CDR1 DFQATT and CDR2 SNEGSKA (reference sequence). The CDR3 region has the DNA TGCAGTGCTAGAGAAGCTAGCAGACCGAGGGATGAGCAGTTCTTC. This codes for CSAREASRPRDEQFF.

The chain has TRBV19 and TRBJ2-1, with D maybe TRBD1 (8 bases). The CDR3 consists of 16 residues. Germline lookup yields CDR1 LNHDA and CDR2 SQIVND (reference sequence). V was shortened by 5 bases and J by 6 bases, with 20 bases between the two germline ends. The CDR3 nucleotides read TGTGCCAGTAGTCTTCAAGGACAGGGCGGGGGCAATGAGCAGTTCTTC. Its protein product is CASSLQGQGGGNEQFF. Looking up the rest from reference TRBV19 and TRBJ2-1 gives the full variable domain: DGGITQSPKYLFRKEGQNVTLSCEQNLNHDAMYWYRQDPGQGLRLIYYSQIVNDFQKGDIAEGYSVSREKKESFPLTVTSAQKNPTAFYLCASSLQGQGGGNEQFFGPGTRLTVL.

This clonotype was found many times. This chain links TRBV18 with TRBJ2-3, with D tentatively TRBD1 (5 bases). Germline loops: CDR1 KGHSH, CDR2 LQKENI. This CDR3 is 16 amino acids long. With 5 bases removed from V and 1 base from J, the gap between germline ends came to 16 bases. The CDR3 coding sequence is TGTGCCAGCTCAACCTTCGACCAGGGTGGCACAGATACGCAGTATTTT. Translated, it gives CASSTFDQGGTDTQYF.

As regards this clonotype: This may be a read error: a much more frequent sequence differs by one nucleotide. The chain employs TRBV7-2 and TRBJ2-6; a weak D match, TRBD2 (7 bases). From germline, CDR1 is SGHTA and CDR2 FQGNSA. The CDR3 length is 18 residues. CDR3 coding DNA: TGTGCCTGCAGCTTAGTAGGGGGGGCTCCCTCTGGGGCCAACGTCCTGACTTTC. It is translated as CACSLVGGAPSGANVLTF.

This clonotype occurred many times. This sequence joins TRBV29-1 and TRBJ2-5; D not certain. Germline V gene data show CDR1 as SQVTM and CDR2 as ANQGSEA. V lost 5 bases and J lost 3, with 16 bases in between. The CDR3 runs to 14 residues. DNA of the CDR3: TGCAGCGTTTTAGGGATCTCCACGGAAGAGACCCAGTACTTC. Protein: CSVLGISTEETQYF.

This clonotype was seen many times. This sequence joins TRBV2 and TRBJ2-1; weak D call: TRBD2 (6 bases). Trimming stripped 3 bases from V and 8 bases from J, with 14 bases between. Germline-derived CDR1 and CDR2 are SNHLY and FYNNEI. The CDR3 is 14 residues long. In DNA, the CDR3 is TGTGCCAGCAGTGAGGTTAGCGGCAGGGATGAGCAGTTCTTC. Residues: CASSEVSGRDEQFF. Filled out from reference TRBV2 and TRBJ2-1, the complete variable domain reads EPEVTQTPSHQVTQMGQEVILRCVPISNHLYFYWYRQILGQKVEFLVSFYNNEISEKSEIFDDQFSVERPDGSNFTLKIRSTKLEDSAMYFCASSEVSGRDEQFFGPGTRLTVL.

The chain is built from TRBV5-5 and TRBJ1-1; D is uncertain. Germline V gene lookup returns CDR1 SGHKS and CDR2 YYEKEE (reference sequence). V lost 2 bases and J lost 2, with 7 bases in between. This CDR3 contains 13 residues. The CDR3 nucleotides are TGTGCCAGCAGCTTTATTGATAACACTGAAGCTTTCTTT. Its translation is CASSFIDNTEAFF.

This clonotype has just a few counts. The V call is TRBV7-3, the J call TRBJ2-2; D is possibly TRBD1 or TRBD2 (5 bases each). This CDR3 comprises 14 residues. Germline CDR1 and CDR2: SGHTA and FQGTGA. Trimming shortened V by 1 base and J by 6 bases, and 9 bases separated the two germline ends. The CDR3 protein is CASSLMPGPGELFF. The CDR3 DNA is TGTGCCAGCAGCTTAATGCCGGGACCCGGGGAGCTGTTTTTT. Using reference TRBV7-3 and TRBJ2-2 for the parts outside the CDR3, the full variable domain is GAGVSQTPSNKVTEKGKYVELRCDPISGHTALYWYRQSLGQGPEFLIYFQGTGAADDSGLPNDRFFAVRPEGSVSTLKIQRTERGDSAVYLCASSLMPGPGELFFGEGSRLTVL.

This clonotype was observed at least ten times. The J gene is TRBJ2-7, the V gene TRBV6-1; TRBD2 agrees at 11 bases. Germline lookup yields CDR1 MNHNS and CDR2 SASEGT. This CDR3 contains 17 residues. V was pared by 5 bases and J by 6 bases, with 15 bases of the junction left unmatched. The CDR3: CASSRELAGESLSEQYF. The CDR3 DNA follows: TGTGCCAGCAGTAGAGAACTAGCGGGAGAATCCCTATCCGAGCAGTACTTC.

The rearrangement joins TRBV4-1 to TRBJ2-1; D perhaps matches TRBD2 (5 bases). Between the trimmed V and J ends, which lost 4 bases and 7 bases, there was a span of 20 bases. The germline gives CDR1 MGHRA, CDR2 YSYEKL. CDR3 length: 16 amino acids. DNA for the CDR3: TGCGCCAGCAGCCTAGCGTCGGTCTTACCCGGAAATGAGCAGTTCTTC. This gives the protein CASSLASVLPGNEQFF.

This clonotype was seen many times. This sequence joins TRBV15 and TRBJ1-2; D unresolved. The CDR3 has 16 amino acids. V was clipped by 0 bases and J by 4 bases, with 15 bases between them. Germline loops: CDR1 LNHNV, CDR2 YYDKDF (reference sequence). The CDR3 nucleotides are TGTGCCACCAGCAGAGATCACGGGGAAAGGCCCTATGGCTACACCTTC. This sequence encodes CATSRDHGERPYGYTF.

The chain couples TRBV18 to TRBJ2-2; 7 bases match TRBD1. This CDR3 has 16 amino acids. CDR1 and CDR2 from the germline V gene are KGHSH and LQKENI. V was clipped by 3 bases and J by 1 base; unmatched bases: 5. The CDR3 region has the DNA TGTGCCAGCTCACCCCGACAGGGCGGGAACACCGGGGAGCTGTTTTTT. It yields the protein CASSPRQGGNTGELFF.

The V and J genes are TRBV5-1 and TRBJ1-2; the D gene is possibly TRBD1 (6 bases). The length of the CDR3 is 14 residues. V shed 4 bases and J shed 0 bases, with 10 bases lying between them. Germline V lookup: CDR1 SGHRS, CDR2 YFSETQ. The CDR3 loop reads CASSEDSTNYGYTF. The CDR3 DNA reads TGCGCCAGCAGCGAGGACAGTACTAACTATGGCTACACCTTC.

This clonotype turned up a few times. The chain combines TRBV6-6 with TRBJ2-5; D ambiguous. Germline assignment: CDR1 MNHNY and CDR2 SVGAGI (reference sequence). The CDR3 is 13 residues long. V dropped 0 bases and J dropped 13 bases, with 15 bases sitting between them. CDR3 residues: CASSYSFSTPAYF. CDR3 in DNA: TGTGCCAGCAGTTACTCGTTCTCTACCCCCGCGTACTTC.

Many counts were recorded for this clonotype. This rearrangement joins TRBV5-1 to TRBJ2-1, with 13 nucleotides matching TRBD2. The CDR3 has 15 amino acids. J was trimmed by 9 bases and V by 4 bases; bases with no gene match: 7. Germline CDR1 is SGHRS and CDR2 is YFSETQ. The CDR3 loop is CASSLGLAGAPEQFF. CDR3 DNA sequence: TGCGCCAGCAGCCTCGGACTAGCGGGAGCCCCTGAGCAGTTCTTC.

This clonotype has a handful of counts. This could be a read error, since a much larger clone is one nucleotide away. Because the CDR3 is missing its conserved closing phenylalanine or tryptophan, this is likely a read error. The chain combines TRBV11-3 with TRBJ1-5; D unclear. CDR3 size: 13 residues. V shed 1 base and J shed 6 bases, with 7 bases lying between them. CDR1 and CDR2 from the germline V gene are SGHNT and YENEEA. CDR3: CASSLGPVQPQHL. In DNA form, the CDR3 reads TGTGCCAGCAGCTTAGGTCCGGTTCAGCCCCAGCATCTT.

This clonotype was recorded at least ten times. J is TRBJ2-5 and V is TRBV18; 8 bases map to TRBD2. V was pared by 5 bases and J by 5 bases, with 7 bases of the junction left unmatched. Germline assignment: CDR1 KGHSH and CDR2 LQKENI. This CDR3 region has 14 residues. For the CDR3, the DNA is TGTGCCAGCTCAAGACTAGCGAGCATGGAGACCCAGTACTTC. Its translation is CASSRLASMETQYF.

The chain carries TRBV18 and TRBJ2-2; D is ambiguous. CDR3 length: 13 residues. V shed 1 base and J shed 7 bases, with 7 bases lying between them. Germline V CDR1 and CDR2: KGHSH, LQKENI. CDR3 in amino acids: CASSPRIDGELFF. The CDR3 bases are TGTGCCAGCTCACCACGGATAGACGGGGAGCTGTTTTTT.

This clonotype turned up a few times. This chain links TRBV5-1 with TRBJ2-1; D might be TRBD1 (7 bases). Germline-derived CDR1 and CDR2 are SGHRS and YFSETQ. V was cut by 2 bases and J by 8 bases, with 17 bases left in between. This CDR3 contains 15 residues. Here the CDR3 DNA reads TGCGCCAGCAGCTTCTTGGCAGGGGGGCAAGATGAGCAGTTCTTC. Residues: CASSFLAGGQDEQFF.

The table lists this clonotype with many counts. The chain uses TRBV28 and TRBJ1-3; TRBD1 aligns across 7 bases. Trimming cost V 6 bases and J 6 bases; bases outside gene matches: 8. Germline CDR1 is MDHEN and CDR2 is SYDVKM. This CDR3 is built from 14 residues. CDR3 protein: CASRTGSQENTIYF. CDR3 bases: TGTGCCAGCAGGACAGGGTCCCAAGAAAACACCATATATTTT.

V is TRBV24-1 and J is TRBJ2-7, with 9 bases fitting TRBD2. The length of the CDR3 is 15 residues. V shed 3 bases and J 3 bases; nucleotides not matched to a gene: 5. CDR1 KGHDR and CDR2 SFDVKD come from the germline V gene. The CDR3 DNA follows: TGTGCCACCAGTGATCCGACTAGCGGAGTCTACGAGCAGTACTTC. Translation gives CATSDPTSGVYEQYF.